These 31 T cell receptor beta chains originate from one sample sequenced in a study of shared clonotypes between healthy human individuals. Some clones are missing from TCRdb's copy, which holds only in-frame ones; the method was immunoSEQ multiplex PCR. The sample records around 430,000 clones, roughly 80% being singletons. Sample: PBMCs. The receptors come from a woman aged 40 to 50 in good health. Some clones in this sample may be carry-over from other donors' samples.

Here the CDR3 DNA reads TGTGCCAGCAGTACCAGGGAAGGCAATCAGCCCCAGCATTTT. Its translation is CASSTREGNQPQHF. The J gene is TRBJ1-5, the V gene TRBV6-1; tentative D call: TRBD1 (5 bases). This CDR3 has 14 amino acids. V lost 5 bases to trimming and J lost 2 bases, with 10 bases between them. Germline loops: CDR1 MNHNS, CDR2 SASEGT.

This clone appeared once. This rearrangement joins TRBV7-3 to TRBJ2-3; 13 bases fit TRBD2. After removal of 5 bases from V and 2 bases from J, the junction contained 4 bases not matched to a gene. CDR3 length: 16 residues. Germline CDR1 SGHTA, CDR2 FQGTGA. The CDR3 bases are TGTGCCAGCAGCCTCGGGACTAGCGGGGCCACAGATACGCAGTATTTT. Encoded protein: CASSLGTSGATDTQYF.

This clone was counted ten times or more. V usage is TRBV5-4 and J usage is TRBJ2-7; maybe TRBD2 (5 bases). The CDR3 length is 16 residues. V lost 0 bases and J 2 bases, leaving 15 bases between the germline ends. Looked up from germline, CDR1 is SGHNT and CDR2 is YYREEE (reference sequence). In DNA form, the CDR3 reads TGTGCCAGCAGCTTGGAAAGGACTGTAGAAGCCTACGAGCAGTACTTC. The encoded protein is CASSLERTVEAYEQYF. Combining the CDR3 with reference TRBV5-4 and TRBJ2-7 gives the whole variable domain ETGVTQSPTHLIKTRGQQVTLRCSSQSGHNTVSWYQQALGQGPQFIFQYYREEENGRGNFPPRFSGLQFPNYSSELNVNALELDDSALYLCASSLERTVEAYEQYFGPGTRLTVT.

This clone was picked up one time. The V gene is TRBV18, the J gene TRBJ2-5; tentatively, D is TRBD1 (6 bases). The CDR3 has 13 amino acids. The germline CDR1 and CDR2 sequences are KGHSH and LQKENI. Trimming took 6 bases from V and 5 from J, leaving 13 bases between them. In DNA, the CDR3 is TGTGCCAGCTCGGGGAACAGGGTCGAGACCCAGTACTTC. Its translation: CASSGNRVETQYF.

The V call is TRBV19, the J call TRBJ1-1, with D perhaps matching TRBD1 (5 bases). The CDR3 sequence is 14 residues long. Germline loops: CDR1 LNHDA, CDR2 SQIVND (reference sequence). The V gene lost 0 bases and the J gene lost 5 bases, with 10 bases spanning the gap. The CDR3, as DNA: TGTGCCAGTAGTATAGAGGTGGGGGAGACTGAAGCTTTCTTT. Protein product: CASSIEVGETEAFF.

The rearrangement uses TRBV7-8 and TRBJ2-7; 7 nucleotides align to TRBD1. This CDR3 spans 15 amino acids. Germline trimming cut 1 base from V and 2 bases from J; bases unmatched to any gene: 5. Germline CDR1 SGHVS, CDR2 FQNEAQ. CDR3 amino acids: CASSLGAGGTYEQYF. DNA of the CDR3: TGTGCCAGCAGCTTAGGAGCAGGGGGAACCTACGAGCAGTACTTC. Variable domain in full (rest from reference TRBV7-8 and TRBJ2-7): GAGVSQSPRYKVAKRGQDVALRCDPISGHVSLFWYQQALGQGPEFLTYFQNEAQLDKSGLPSDRFFAERPEGSVSTLKIQRTQQEDSAVYLCASSLGAGGTYEQYFGPGTRLTVT.

The chain links TRBV10-3 to TRBJ1-6; TRBD1 might be the D (5 bases). The length of the CDR3 is 13 residues. Germline V CDR1 and CDR2: ENHRY, SYGVKD. Trimming took 5 bases from V and 15 from J, leaving 17 bases between them. In DNA form, the CDR3 reads TGTGCCATCAGTCTCGGGGCCCTAGAGGGCCTCCACTTT. Its translation: CAISLGALEGLHF.

As for this clone: This sample also contains other DNA sequences that code for the same CDR3. The chain joins TRBV4-3 to TRBJ2-7; 13 bases fit TRBD2. V was clipped by 0 bases and J by 4 bases; unmatched bases: 3. The CDR3 is made up of 16 amino acids. Looked up from germline, CDR1 is LGHNA and CDR2 is YSLEER. Written as DNA, the CDR3 is TGCGCCAGCAGCCAAGATAGGACTAGCGGGAGTTACGAGCAGTACTTC. Its translation: CASSQDRTSGSYEQYF.

The chain carries TRBV30 and TRBJ2-7; D is perhaps TRBD1 or TRBD2 (5 bases each). This CDR3 comprises 13 residues. Trimming stripped 1 base from V and 9 bases from J, with 16 bases between. In germline, CDR1 is GTSNPN, CDR2 SVGIG (reference sequence). CDR3 region: CAWSGQLPRGQYF. CDR3 coding DNA: TGTGCCTGGAGTGGACAGTTACCCCGGGGGCAGTACTTC.

V gene TRBV5-4 combines with J gene TRBJ2-7; D unclear. Trimming pared 3 bases from V and 2 bases from J, leaving 12 bases between. The CDR3 contains 14 residues. CDR1 and CDR2 from the germline V gene are SGHNT and YYREEE (reference sequence). In nucleotides, the CDR3 is TGTGCCAGCAGCTCCCAGACATCTACCTACGAGCAGTACTTC. This encodes CASSSQTSTYEQYF. Full variable domain (missing parts from reference TRBV5-4 and TRBJ2-7): ETGVTQSPTHLIKTRGQQVTLRCSSQSGHNTVSWYQQALGQGPQFIFQYYREEENGRGNFPPRFSGLQFPNYSSELNVNALELDDSALYLCASSSQTSTYEQYFGPGTRLTVT.

The V and J genes are TRBV19 and TRBJ2-5; TRBD2 matches at 8 bases. The CDR3 runs to 15 residues. Germline values: CDR1 LNHDA, CDR2 SQIVND (reference sequence). Trimming took 2 bases from V and 3 from J; bases not matched to a gene: 5. CDR3 residues: CASSIRPAGEETQYF. The CDR3 DNA follows: TGTGCCAGTAGTATACGGCCAGCGGGGGAAGAGACCCAGTACTTC.

This clone was recorded once. The V call is TRBV5-1, the J call TRBJ1-2, with D possibly being TRBD1 (6 bases). V shed 1 base and J shed 5 bases, with 15 bases lying between them. Germline CDR1 reads SGHRS; CDR2 reads YFSETQ. CDR3 length: 15 amino acids. The CDR3 here is CASSLSGTHYYGYTF. DNA of the CDR3: TGCGCCAGCAGCTTGTCCGGGACACATTATTATGGCTACACCTTC.

This clone was recorded once. The chain couples TRBV29-1 to TRBJ2-7, with D perhaps matching TRBD1 (6 bases). From germline, CDR1 is SQVTM and CDR2 ANQGSEA. The CDR3 consists of 14 residues. Trimming cost V 0 bases and J 5 bases, with 14 bases left between them. The CDR3 DNA follows: TGCAGCGTTGAAGATAGCCAGGGGCTCAACGAGCAGTACTTC. It yields the protein CSVEDSQGLNEQYF.

The gene calls are TRBV10-2 and TRBJ1-4, with D possibly being TRBD1 (6 bases). There are 13 residues in the CDR3. The germline gives CDR1 WSHSY, CDR2 SAAADI. V was trimmed by 6 bases and J by 8 bases, leaving 13 bases between them. The CDR3 spells CASRLQGGEKLFF. The CDR3 DNA reads TGCGCCAGCAGACTACAGGGAGGGGAAAAACTGTTTTTT.

The chain is built from TRBV9 and TRBJ1-5, with TRBD1 matching over 7 bases. Germline V gene lookup returns CDR1 SGDLS and CDR2 YYNGEE. The CDR3 contains 17 residues. Trimming cost V 4 bases and J 4 bases; bases outside gene matches: 14. CDR3 sequence: CASSTGAAISGNQPQHF. CDR3 coding DNA: TGTGCCAGCAGCACAGGGGCCGCAATCTCGGGAAATCAGCCCCAGCATTTT.

There are a few counts of this clone. V gene TRBV2 combines with J gene TRBJ2-5, with TRBD2 identical over 9 bases. Trimming took 7 bases from V and 1 from J; bases not matched to a gene: 4. Germline-derived CDR1 and CDR2 are SNHLY and FYNNEI. The CDR3 is 14 amino acids. The CDR3 nucleotides are TGTGCCAGCACCAGACTAGCGGCCCAAGAGACCCAGTACTTC. It translates to CASTRLAAQETQYF. Variable domain in full (rest from reference TRBV2 and TRBJ2-5): EPEVTQTPSHQVTQMGQEVILRCVPISNHLYFYWYRQILGQKVEFLVSFYNNEISEKSEIFDDQFSVERPDGSNFTLKIRSTKLEDSAMYFCASTRLAAQETQYFGPGTRLLVL.

The chain combines TRBV7-3 with TRBJ2-1, with 14 bases lining up with TRBD2. Germline CDR1 and CDR2: SGHTA and FQGTGA. With 5 bases clipped from V and 2 bases from J, the junction kept 2 bases outside the gene matches. The CDR3 loop spans 16 amino acids. This chain's CDR3 is CASSPTSGRAYNEQFF. CDR3 bases: TGTGCCAGCAGCCCGACTAGCGGGAGGGCCTACAATGAGCAGTTCTTC. Based on the CDR3 plus reference TRBV7-3 and TRBJ2-1, the full variable domain is GAGVSQTPSNKVTEKGKYVELRCDPISGHTALYWYRQSLGQGPEFLIYFQGTGAADDSGLPNDRFFAVRPEGSVSTLKIQRTERGDSAVYLCASSPTSGRAYNEQFFGPGTRLTVL.

V gene TRBV11-2 combines with J gene TRBJ2-1, with 7 nucleotides matching TRBD1. Germline V lookup: CDR1 SGHAT, CDR2 FQNNGV. V gave up 2 bases and J gave up 4 bases; unmatched junction bases: 8. The CDR3 is 16 residues long. The CDR3 region is CASSLSPTGSYNEQFF. DNA of the CDR3: TGTGCCAGCAGCTTAAGTCCGACAGGGTCTTACAATGAGCAGTTCTTC.

The chain couples TRBV28 to TRBJ2-1; tentatively, D is TRBD2 (6 bases). Germline values: CDR1 MDHEN, CDR2 SYDVKM. V was clipped by 8 bases and J by 13 bases, with 15 bases between them. This CDR3 is 11 amino acids long. CDR3 in DNA: TGTGCCAGCGATTCCGGGACTGTACAGTTCTTC. This sequence encodes CASDSGTVQFF.

This clone was detected only a few times. The chain combines TRBV5-1 with TRBJ1-6; D gene unclear. The CDR3 sequence is 13 residues long. Per germline, CDR1 SGHRS and CDR2 YFSETQ. V was pared by 0 bases and J by 7 bases, with 5 bases between. The CDR3 region has the DNA TGCGCCAGCAGCTTGGCGGAAAATTCACCCCTCCACTTT. Translating it yields CASSLAENSPLHF.

CDR3 DNA sequence: TGTGCCAGCAGCTTAAGCCGGTTAGCCTCCACAGATACGCAGTATTTT. Translating it yields CASSLSRLASTDTQYF. The chain combines TRBV7-3 with TRBJ2-3; the D is unclear. V was trimmed by 1 base and J by 2 bases, leaving 13 bases between them. Per germline, CDR1 SGHTA and CDR2 FQGTGA. CDR3 length: 16 amino acids.

CDR3 loop: CASSSPGLAVASTDTQYF. The CDR3 bases are TGCGCCAGCAGCTCCCCGGGACTAGCGGTCGCTAGCACAGATACGCAGTATTTT. V and J are TRBV5-1 and TRBJ2-3; 11 bases align to TRBD2. Per germline, CDR1 SGHRS and CDR2 YFSETQ. With 3 bases clipped from V and 0 bases from J, the junction kept 9 bases outside the gene matches. The CDR3 extends over 18 amino acids. Drawing the rest from reference TRBV5-1 and TRBJ2-3, the complete variable domain is KAGVTQTPRYLIKTRGQQVTLSCSPISGHRSVSWYQQTPGQGLQFLFEYFSETQRNKGNFPGRFSGRQFSNSRSEMNVSTLELGDSALYLCASSSPGLAVASTDTQYFGPGTRLTVL.

V usage is TRBV28 and J usage is TRBJ1-2; the D is unclear. Per germline, CDR1 MDHEN and CDR2 SYDVKM. This CDR3 contains 16 residues. V lost 2 bases to trimming and J lost 2 bases, with 15 bases between them. CDR3 amino acids: CASSLMSDGPNYGYTF. CDR3 sequence (DNA): TGTGCCAGCAGTTTAATGTCGGACGGGCCAAACTATGGCTACACCTTC.

This rearrangement joins TRBV28 to TRBJ1-1; D is perhaps TRBD1 (5 bases). This CDR3 spans 14 amino acids. The germline CDR1 and CDR2 sequences are MDHEN and SYDVKM. Trimming shortened V by 5 bases and J by 10 bases, and 20 bases separated the two germline ends. The DNA for the CDR3 is TGTGCCAGCAGTCCCCCGGGACGGGCGCTGGGAGCTTTCTTT. Its translation: CASSPPGRALGAFF.

The V and J genes are TRBV6-6 and TRBJ2-7; 9 nucleotides align to TRBD1. J gave up 5 bases and V 8 bases, and 4 bases lay outside the gene matches. The CDR3 has 12 residues. From germline, CDR1 is MNHNY and CDR2 SVGAGI (reference sequence). This CDR3 is CASGWDRDEQYF. CDR3 in DNA: TGTGCCAGCGGGTGGGACAGGGACGAGCAGTACTTC.

The CDR3, as DNA: TGTGCCAGTAGTAACCCTCGGCGGACAGGGGAACAGGGCTCCTACAATGAGCAGTTCTTC. Its translation is CASSNPRRTGEQGSYNEQFF. This chain links TRBV19 with TRBJ2-1, with TRBD1 matching 9 bases. The CDR3 sequence is 20 residues long. V lost 4 bases to trimming and J lost 0 bases; unmatched junction nucleotides: 16. Germline lookup yields CDR1 LNHDA and CDR2 SQIVND (reference sequence). The complete variable domain, with remaining parts taken from reference TRBV19 and TRBJ2-1, reads DGGITQSPKYLFRKEGQNVTLSCEQNLNHDAMYWYRQDPGQGLRLIYYSQIVNDFQKGDIAEGYSVSREKKESFPLTVTSAQKNPTAFYLCASSNPRRTGEQGSYNEQFFGPGTRLTVL.

The chain links TRBV5-1 to TRBJ2-3, with TRBD2 as a possible D gene (7 bases). There are 16 residues in the CDR3. With 7 bases removed from V and 0 bases from J, the gap between germline ends came to 18 bases. From germline, CDR1 is SGHRS and CDR2 YFSETQ. This CDR3 is CASAIWGGASTDTQYF. CDR3 nucleotides: TGCGCCAGCGCCATATGGGGGGGCGCTAGCACAGATACGCAGTATTTT.

V gene TRBV27 combines with J gene TRBJ1-1; D is possibly TRBD1 (5 bases). Trimming shortened V by 3 bases and J by 5 bases, and 10 bases separated the two germline ends. Germline loops: CDR1 MNHEY, CDR2 SMNVEV (reference sequence). This CDR3 is 13 amino acids long. This CDR3 reads CASSLGGKTEAFF. For the CDR3, the DNA is TGTGCCAGCAGTTTGGGGGGGAAGACTGAAGCTTTCTTT.

The rearrangement uses TRBV7-3 and TRBJ2-5, with 7 nucleotides matching TRBD1. V was pared by 1 base and J by 5 bases, with 7 bases of the junction left unmatched. The V gene's germline CDR1 is SGHTA and CDR2 FQGTGA. This CDR3 has 15 amino acids. CDR3 nucleotides: TGTGCCAGCAGCTTAATGCCTACGGACAGGGAGACCCAGTACTTC. Translating gives CASSLMPTDRETQYF.

The chain carries TRBV30 and TRBJ2-3; TRBD2 matches at 7 bases. V lost 0 bases and J lost 7; bases outside the gene matches: 7. There are 14 residues in the CDR3. Germline values: CDR1 GTSNPN, CDR2 SVGIG (reference sequence). The DNA for the CDR3 is TGTGCCTGGAGTGTGTTGGCGGGAGTGTATACGCAGTATTTT. It encodes CAWSVLAGVYTQYF.

The chain combines TRBV7-2 with TRBJ2-1, with 10 nucleotides matching TRBD2. This CDR3 is 15 amino acids long. J lost 8 bases, V lost 0 bases, and 4 bases had no gene match. Per the germline V gene, CDR1 is SGHTA and CDR2 is FQGNSA. Written as DNA, the CDR3 is TGTGCCAGCAGCTTAGCAGCGGGAGGGCTTGATGAGCAGTTCTTC. It yields the protein CASSLAAGGLDEQFF.